This TCR beta chain is drawn from a study of shared T cell receptors in the human thymus. Only in-frame clones appear in the TCRdb table, and some are missing; sequencing was by immunoSEQ multiplex PCR. The table has hundreds of thousands of clones, roughly 88% seen once; the top ten hold 0.01%. Germline CDR1 and CDR2: MNHEY and SMNVEV (reference sequence). There are 17 residues in the CDR3. Trimming cost V 5 bases and J 9 bases; bases outside gene matches: 13. Separately, the same data were catalogued under a study of human thymus T cells. That source adds: Each of the donors was a healthy Finnish infant who was undergoing open corrective cardiac surgery for congenital heart defects. Surgeons resected thymus tissue during corrective heart surgery. V and J gene usage appeared biased in thymic and blood repertoires. Related reports documented highly overlapping thymic repertoires among unrelated individuals.

This TCR came from a boy less than two years old with a congenital heart defect. The V gene is TRBV27, the J gene TRBJ2-1; 13 bases are shared with TRBD2. The material sequenced was thymocytes. DNA of the CDR3: TGTGCCAGCAGTAATTCTGGACTAGCGGGGGCTTTTAGTGAGCAGTTCTTC. Its protein product is CASSNSGLAGAFSEQFF.